Below, one TCR beta chain is given with its context. Healthy bone marrow donors made up the cohort. V lost 1 base and J lost 5; bases outside the gene matches: 1. CDR1 MGHRA and CDR2 YSYEKL come from the germline V gene. The CDR3 length is 16 residues. The study ran its PCR with 60 Vbeta and 13 Jbeta primers. Sequenced by immunoSEQ multiplex PCR; TCRdb stores in-frame clones only, minus some. This table has about 200,000 clones, about 88% appearing once. This sample is part of a study of cytomegalovirus exposure and HLA in healthy donors. The clonotype originates from a woman under 40 in good health and CMV-seronegative. Sequencing input: PBMCs. The V call is TRBV4-1, the J call TRBJ2-3; 15 nucleotides align to TRBD2. The chain's CDR3 is CASSQGTSGGEDTQYF. The CDR3 nucleotides are TGCGCCAGCAGCCAAGGGACTAGCGGGGGGGAAGATACGCAGTATTTT.